A selection of T cell receptor beta chains follows, all from one sample in a study of T-cell memory formation after mild COVID-19. A single record per CDR3 protein comes from TCRdb applying MiXCR to the 5' RACE reads. The table includes some 350,000 distinct CDR3 sequences, 10% to 15% detected once. Material: PBMCs or a T cell subset sorted from them (not recorded which). Receptors were obtained from a man between 18 and 35 years old who had mild COVID-19 (a few samples of this study predate the infection). Cell type and time point are not known. Both conserved end residues are trimmed from each CDR3. A D gene is named only where the DNA matches it firmly.

CDR3 protein: ASSLGGSGGFQETQY
D gene: TRBD1
CDR3 length: 15
V gene: TRBV5-4
J gene: TRBJ2-5

CDR3 protein: ASSSQGIPLNYGYT
D gene: TRBD1
CDR3 length: 14
V gene: TRBV7-2
J gene: TRBJ1-2

CDR3 protein: ASSLSRLTYEQY
D gene: -
CDR3 length: 12
V gene: TRBV27
J gene: TRBJ2-7

CDR3 protein: ASRRPASGIYEQY
D gene: -
CDR3 length: 13
V gene: TRBV7-2
J gene: TRBJ2-7

CDR3 protein: ASIRAAGVTGELF
D gene: -
CDR3 length: 13
V gene: TRBV7-2
J gene: TRBJ2-2

CDR3 protein: ASSIRQGADTQY
D gene: TRBD1
CDR3 length: 12
V gene: TRBV7-3
J gene: TRBJ2-3

CDR3 protein: ASSLRGTGGGTDTQY
D gene: TRBD1
CDR3 length: 15
V gene: TRBV4-1
J gene: TRBJ2-3

CDR3 protein: ASSLSQNQETQY
D gene: -
CDR3 length: 12
V gene: TRBV12-3/TRBV12-4
J gene: TRBJ2-5

CDR3 protein: ASSYSTPGLGRLEANYGYT
D gene: -
CDR3 length: 19
V gene: TRBV6-5
J gene: TRBJ1-2

CDR3 protein: ASSSGLLAKNIQY
D gene: -
CDR3 length: 13
V gene: TRBV12-3/TRBV12-4
J gene: TRBJ2-4

CDR3 protein: ATSRVMTTGTYGYT
D gene: -
CDR3 length: 14
V gene: TRBV15
J gene: TRBJ1-2

CDR3 protein: ASSQDYPGTGELF
D gene: -
CDR3 length: 13
V gene: TRBV3-2
J gene: TRBJ2-2

CDR3 protein: ASSYQSPNEQF
D gene: -
CDR3 length: 11
V gene: TRBV7-2
J gene: TRBJ2-1

CDR3 protein: ASSTGLAGVSYNEQF
D gene: TRBD2
CDR3 length: 15
V gene: TRBV5-1
J gene: TRBJ2-1

CDR3 protein: ASSDILGVADTQY
D gene: -
CDR3 length: 13
V gene: TRBV10-2
J gene: TRBJ2-3

CDR3 protein: AISGDPGELF
D gene: -
CDR3 length: 10
V gene: TRBV10-3
J gene: TRBJ2-2

CDR3 protein: ASSLRASHSPLH
D gene: -
CDR3 length: 12
V gene: TRBV7-9
J gene: TRBJ1-6

CDR3 protein: ASRSRAGGNTEAF
D gene: -
CDR3 length: 13
V gene: TRBV4-3
J gene: TRBJ1-1

CDR3 protein: ASSQSLYGTDTQY
D gene: -
CDR3 length: 13
V gene: TRBV3-1
J gene: TRBJ2-3

CDR3 protein: ATSREDGNTQY
D gene: -
CDR3 length: 11
V gene: TRBV15
J gene: TRBJ2-3

CDR3 protein: ASSFIMGVTETQY
D gene: -
CDR3 length: 13
V gene: TRBV7-9
J gene: TRBJ2-5

CDR3 protein: ASNSRGENTEAF
D gene: -
CDR3 length: 12
V gene: TRBV4-1
J gene: TRBJ1-1

CDR3 protein: SARGTRLAKNIQY
D gene: -
CDR3 length: 13
V gene: TRBV20-1
J gene: TRBJ2-4

CDR3 protein: ASSRTGLMDSPLH
D gene: TRBD1
CDR3 length: 13
V gene: TRBV5-6
J gene: TRBJ1-6

CDR3 protein: ASSQDLLAGTQNIQY
D gene: TRBD2
CDR3 length: 15
V gene: TRBV4-1
J gene: TRBJ2-4

CDR3 protein: ASSQDLEGGGLGYTEAF
D gene: -
CDR3 length: 17
V gene: TRBV4-1
J gene: TRBJ1-1

CDR3 protein: ASSRGATDTQY
D gene: -
CDR3 length: 11
V gene: TRBV7-2
J gene: TRBJ2-3

CDR3 protein: ASSARAGLATDTQY
D gene: -
CDR3 length: 14
V gene: TRBV11-2
J gene: TRBJ2-3

CDR3 protein: SARGGDGANTEAF
D gene: -
CDR3 length: 13
V gene: TRBV20-1
J gene: TRBJ1-1

CDR3 protein: ATSSPGDTTSYGYT
D gene: -
CDR3 length: 14
V gene: TRBV25-1
J gene: TRBJ1-2

CDR3 protein: SVQDRQINEKLF
D gene: -
CDR3 length: 12
V gene: TRBV20-1
J gene: TRBJ1-4

CDR3 protein: ASTPYNEQF
D gene: -
CDR3 length: 9
V gene: TRBV7-9
J gene: TRBJ2-1

CDR3 protein: ASSQTGGRQPQH
D gene: TRBD1
CDR3 length: 12
V gene: TRBV6-6
J gene: TRBJ1-5

CDR3 protein: ASSLRGYYEQY
D gene: -
CDR3 length: 11
V gene: TRBV3-1
J gene: TRBJ2-7

CDR3 protein: ASSLGAGWRIQETQY
D gene: -
CDR3 length: 15
V gene: TRBV7-2
J gene: TRBJ2-5

CDR3 protein: AWTRDRMNTEAF
D gene: TRBD1
CDR3 length: 12
V gene: TRBV30
J gene: TRBJ1-1

CDR3 protein: ASSFRDIRGNTEAF
D gene: -
CDR3 length: 14
V gene: TRBV5-1
J gene: TRBJ1-1

CDR3 protein: ASSYSIGEPQH
D gene: -
CDR3 length: 11
V gene: TRBV6-2/TRBV6-3
J gene: TRBJ1-5

CDR3 protein: ATSGTGTEETQY
D gene: TRBD1
CDR3 length: 12
V gene: TRBV24-1
J gene: TRBJ2-5

CDR3 protein: ASSQETGSGANVLT
D gene: -
CDR3 length: 14
V gene: TRBV4-3
J gene: TRBJ2-6

CDR3 protein: ASSYWGQGASQPQH
D gene: TRBD1
CDR3 length: 14
V gene: TRBV6-6
J gene: TRBJ1-5

CDR3 protein: ASSYQGDGGETQY
D gene: -
CDR3 length: 13
V gene: TRBV6-6
J gene: TRBJ2-5

CDR3 protein: ASTPSRLYEQY
D gene: -
CDR3 length: 11
V gene: TRBV12-3/TRBV12-4
J gene: TRBJ2-7

CDR3 protein: ASSQWGLGDYNEQF
D gene: TRBD2
CDR3 length: 14
V gene: TRBV4-3
J gene: TRBJ2-1

CDR3 protein: ASRTPILGGKNEQF
D gene: -
CDR3 length: 14
V gene: TRBV6-2/TRBV6-3
J gene: TRBJ2-1

CDR3 protein: ASSQTVYNEQF
D gene: -
CDR3 length: 11
V gene: TRBV7-3
J gene: TRBJ2-1

CDR3 protein: ASSASTGGARNTEAF
D gene: TRBD1
CDR3 length: 15
V gene: TRBV5-1
J gene: TRBJ1-1

CDR3 protein: SALSGGPSYNEQF
D gene: TRBD2
CDR3 length: 13
V gene: TRBV20-1
J gene: TRBJ2-1

CDR3 protein: ACRALGGTGPNEQY
D gene: TRBD1
CDR3 length: 14
V gene: TRBV5-4
J gene: TRBJ2-7

CDR3 protein: ASSASGYSNQPQH
D gene: -
CDR3 length: 13
V gene: TRBV5-1
J gene: TRBJ1-5

CDR3 protein: ASSIGQGRKAF
D gene: TRBD1
CDR3 length: 11
V gene: TRBV7-9
J gene: TRBJ1-1

CDR3 protein: SARDRGPANEKLF
D gene: TRBD1
CDR3 length: 13
V gene: TRBV20-1
J gene: TRBJ1-4

CDR3 protein: ASTRTGSREQY
D gene: TRBD1
CDR3 length: 11
V gene: TRBV6-5
J gene: TRBJ2-7

CDR3 protein: ASSGASYEQY
D gene: -
CDR3 length: 10
V gene: TRBV12-3/TRBV12-4
J gene: TRBJ2-7

CDR3 protein: ASSPPAGVGELF
D gene: -
CDR3 length: 12
V gene: TRBV18
J gene: TRBJ2-2

CDR3 protein: ASSPTSGGAGAYNEQF
D gene: TRBD2
CDR3 length: 16
V gene: TRBV12-3/TRBV12-4
J gene: TRBJ2-1

CDR3 protein: ASRQAGGANVLT
D gene: -
CDR3 length: 12
V gene: TRBV5-1
J gene: TRBJ2-6

CDR3 protein: SARGGGGNQPQH
D gene: -
CDR3 length: 12
V gene: TRBV20-1
J gene: TRBJ1-5